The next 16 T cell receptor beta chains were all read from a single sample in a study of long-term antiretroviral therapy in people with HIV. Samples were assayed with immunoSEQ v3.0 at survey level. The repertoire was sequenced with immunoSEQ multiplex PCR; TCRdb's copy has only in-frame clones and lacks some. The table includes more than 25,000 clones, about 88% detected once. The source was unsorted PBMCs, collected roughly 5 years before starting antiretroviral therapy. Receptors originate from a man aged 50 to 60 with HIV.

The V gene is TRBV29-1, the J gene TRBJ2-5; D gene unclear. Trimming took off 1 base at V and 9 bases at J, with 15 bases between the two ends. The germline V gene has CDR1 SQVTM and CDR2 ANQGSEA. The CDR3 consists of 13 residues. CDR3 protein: CSVEGPVLRSQYF. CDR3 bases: TGCAGCGTTGAAGGCCCGGTCCTCAGGTCCCAGTACTTC.

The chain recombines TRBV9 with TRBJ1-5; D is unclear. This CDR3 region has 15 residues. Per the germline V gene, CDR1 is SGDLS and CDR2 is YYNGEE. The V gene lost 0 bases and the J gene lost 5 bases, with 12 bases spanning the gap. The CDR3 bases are TGTGCCAGCAGCGTAGGGACCGAGCGATATCAGCCCCAGCATTTT. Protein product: CASSVGTERYQPQHF.

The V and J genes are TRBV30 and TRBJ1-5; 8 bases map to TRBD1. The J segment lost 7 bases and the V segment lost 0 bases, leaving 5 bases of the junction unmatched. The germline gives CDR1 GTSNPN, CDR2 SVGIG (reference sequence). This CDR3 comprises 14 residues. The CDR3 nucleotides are TGTGCCTGGAGTGTTGGACAGGGACGGCAGCCCCAGCATTTT. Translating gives CAWSVGQGRQPQHF. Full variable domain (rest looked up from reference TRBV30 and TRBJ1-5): SQTIHQWPATLVQPVGSPLSLECTVEGTSNPNLYWYRQAAGRGLQLLFYSVGIGQISSEVPQNLSASRPQDRQFILSSKKLLLSDSGFYLCAWSVGQGRQPQHFGDGTRLSIL.

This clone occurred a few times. This CDR3 is CASSLAETGLYEQYF. The CDR3 coding sequence is TGTGCCAGCAGCTTGGCCGAGACAGGTCTATACGAGCAGTACTTC. The genes are TRBV5-4 and TRBJ2-7, with a possible D match to TRBD1 (6 bases). The CDR3 extends over 15 amino acids. V was trimmed by 0 bases and J by 4 bases, leaving 14 bases between them. Germline CDR1 reads SGHNT; CDR2 reads YYREEE (reference sequence).

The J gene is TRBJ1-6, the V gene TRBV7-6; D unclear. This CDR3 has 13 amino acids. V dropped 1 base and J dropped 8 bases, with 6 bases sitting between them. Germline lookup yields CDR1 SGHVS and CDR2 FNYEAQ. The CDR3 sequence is CASSLGGDSPLHF. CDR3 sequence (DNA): TGTGCCAGCAGCTTAGGGGGTGATTCACCCCTCCACTTT.

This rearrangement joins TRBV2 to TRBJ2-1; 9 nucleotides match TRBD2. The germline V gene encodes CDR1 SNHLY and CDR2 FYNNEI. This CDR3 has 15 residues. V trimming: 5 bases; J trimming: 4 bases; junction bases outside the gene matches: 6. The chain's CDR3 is CASSSGTSRYNEQFF. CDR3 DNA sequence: TGTGCCAGCAGTAGCGGGACTAGCAGATACAATGAGCAGTTCTTC. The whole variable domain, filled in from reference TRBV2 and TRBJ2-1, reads EPEVTQTPSHQVTQMGQEVILRCVPISNHLYFYWYRQILGQKVEFLVSFYNNEISEKSEIFDDQFSVERPDGSNFTLKIRSTKLEDSAMYFCASSSGTSRYNEQFFGPGTRLTVL.

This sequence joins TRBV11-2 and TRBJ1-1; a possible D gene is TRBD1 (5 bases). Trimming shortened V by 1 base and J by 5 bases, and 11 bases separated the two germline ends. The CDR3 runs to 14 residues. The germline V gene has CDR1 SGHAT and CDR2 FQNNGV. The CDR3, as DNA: TGTGCCAGCAGCTTAGTGGGCAGGGCGACTGAAGCTTTCTTT. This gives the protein CASSLVGRATEAFF.

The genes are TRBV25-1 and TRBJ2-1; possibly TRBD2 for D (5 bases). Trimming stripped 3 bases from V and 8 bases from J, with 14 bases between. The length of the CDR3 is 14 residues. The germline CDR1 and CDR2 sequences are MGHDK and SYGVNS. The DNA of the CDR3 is TGTGCCAGCAGTGATTTTGGACGAGGGCATGAGCAGTTCTTC. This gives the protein CASSDFGRGHEQFF.

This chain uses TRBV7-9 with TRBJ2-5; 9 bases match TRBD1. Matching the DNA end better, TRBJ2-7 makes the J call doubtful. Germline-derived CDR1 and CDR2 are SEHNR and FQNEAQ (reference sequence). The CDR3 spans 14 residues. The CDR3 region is CASSVGDRVGEQYF. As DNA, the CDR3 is TGTGCCAGCAGCGTGGGGGACAGGGTGGGCGAGCAGTACTTC.

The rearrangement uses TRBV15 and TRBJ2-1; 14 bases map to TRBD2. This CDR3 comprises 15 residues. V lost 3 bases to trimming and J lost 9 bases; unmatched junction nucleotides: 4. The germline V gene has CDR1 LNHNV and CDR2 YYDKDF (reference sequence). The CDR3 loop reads CATSRGLAGVGEQFF. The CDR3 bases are TGTGCCACCAGCAGGGGACTAGCGGGAGTCGGTGAGCAGTTCTTC.

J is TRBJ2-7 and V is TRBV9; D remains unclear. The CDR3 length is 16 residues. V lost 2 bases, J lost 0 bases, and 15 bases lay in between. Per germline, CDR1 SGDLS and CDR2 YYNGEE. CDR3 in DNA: TGTGCCAGCAGCGTTGGCCCAATTAAGAGCTCCTACGAGCAGTACTTC. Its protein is CASSVGPIKSSYEQYF.

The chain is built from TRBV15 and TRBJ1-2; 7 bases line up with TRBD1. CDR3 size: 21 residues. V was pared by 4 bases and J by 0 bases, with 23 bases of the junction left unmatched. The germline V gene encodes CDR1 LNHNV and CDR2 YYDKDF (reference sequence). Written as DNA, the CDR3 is TGTGCCACCAGCACCCCGGGGACAGAGAAAAGAGGCCCTATGCCTAACTATGGCTACACCTTC. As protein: CATSTPGTEKRGPMPNYGYTF.

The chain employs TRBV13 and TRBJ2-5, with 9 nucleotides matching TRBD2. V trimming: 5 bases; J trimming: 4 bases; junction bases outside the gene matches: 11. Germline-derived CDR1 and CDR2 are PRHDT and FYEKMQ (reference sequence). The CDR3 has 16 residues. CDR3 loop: CASSLALRGGVETQYF. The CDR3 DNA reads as TGTGCCAGCAGCCTTGCTTTGCGGGGGGGCGTAGAGACCCAGTACTTC.

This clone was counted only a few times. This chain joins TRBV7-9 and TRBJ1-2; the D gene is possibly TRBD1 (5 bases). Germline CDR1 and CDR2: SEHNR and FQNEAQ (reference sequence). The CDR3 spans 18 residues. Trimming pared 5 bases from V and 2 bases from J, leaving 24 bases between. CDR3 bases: TGTGCCAGCAGCCCCCTGGTGGGTGTCGGTAACAGGAACTATGGCTACACCTTC. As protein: CASSPLVGVGNRNYGYTF.

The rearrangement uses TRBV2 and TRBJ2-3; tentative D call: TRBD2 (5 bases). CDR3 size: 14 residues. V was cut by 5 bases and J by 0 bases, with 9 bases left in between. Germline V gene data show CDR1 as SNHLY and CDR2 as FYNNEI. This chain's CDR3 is CASSPRGSTDTQYF. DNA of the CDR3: TGTGCCAGCAGTCCCCGGGGAAGCACAGATACGCAGTATTTT.

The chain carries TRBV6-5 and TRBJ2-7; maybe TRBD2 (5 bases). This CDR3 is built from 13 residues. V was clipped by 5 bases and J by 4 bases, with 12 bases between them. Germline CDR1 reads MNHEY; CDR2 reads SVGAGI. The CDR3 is CASSESTGYEQYF. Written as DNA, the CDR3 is TGTGCCAGCAGTGAATCGACGGGGTACGAGCAGTACTTC.